The rows below give T cell receptor beta chains drawn from one sample of a study of shared clonotypes between healthy human individuals. Clones were read by immunoSEQ multiplex PCR, and TCRdb kept only the in-frame ones, dropping some. Of some 2 million clones detected, 95% appear once; the ten largest clones hold 0.1% to 0.15%. The sequenced material came from naive CD4+ T cells sorted from blood. These receptors came from a man between 18 and 29 years old in good health. Each CDR3 is given with its conserved first and last residue. Each record gives: D gene, V gene, clone size, J gene, CDR3 DNA, CDR3 protein. A D gene is named only where the DNA matches it firmly. Not every row has a clone size; where given, it reads once, few, many or a size class.

d_call: NA
v_call: TRBV27
clone_size: NA
j_call: TRBJ2-3
cdr3_nt: TGTGCCAGCAGTTTACGCCCAGCGGTGAGCACAGATACGCAGTATTTT
cdr3_aa: CASSLRPAVSTDTQYF

d_call: NA
v_call: TRBV5-4
clone_size: NA
j_call: TRBJ1-1
cdr3_nt: TGTGCCAGCAGCTTGGATCGGGGATGGGGCACTGAAGCTTTCTTT
cdr3_aa: CASSLDRGWGTEAFF

d_call: TRBD2
v_call: TRBV5-1
clone_size: NA
j_call: TRBJ2-1
cdr3_nt: TGCGCCAGCAGCTTGGCCAAATCGTTTAATAGCGGGCGGCTAAATGAGCAGTTCTTC
cdr3_aa: CASSLAKSFNSGRLNEQFF

d_call: NA
v_call: TRBV6-6
clone_size: NA
j_call: TRBJ2-7
cdr3_nt: TGTGCCAGCAGTGGAGACACCTCCTACGAGCAGTACTTC
cdr3_aa: CASSGDTSYEQYF

d_call: NA
v_call: TRBV9
clone_size: NA
j_call: TRBJ2-7
cdr3_nt: TGTGCCAGCAGCGCTGATACAGGGTTGAACTCCTACGAGCAGTACTTC
cdr3_aa: CASSADTGLNSYEQYF

d_call: NA
v_call: TRBV7-2
clone_size: once
j_call: TRBJ2-5
cdr3_nt: TGTGCCAGCAGCCCCCGGCAGGACTTCTGGGAGACCCAGTACTTC
cdr3_aa: CASSPRQDFWETQYF

d_call: NA
v_call: TRBV4-3
clone_size: NA
j_call: TRBJ1-2
cdr3_nt: TGCGCCAGCAGCCAAGATATCGTAAGGTCATACATCTCTGGCTACACCTTC
cdr3_aa: CASSQDIVRSYISGYTF

d_call: NA
v_call: TRBV7-8
clone_size: NA
j_call: TRBJ1-5
cdr3_nt: TGTGCCAGCAGCTCCGGGACGGTCAATCAGCCCCAGCATTTT
cdr3_aa: CASSSGTVNQPQHF

d_call: TRBD1
v_call: TRBV18
clone_size: NA
j_call: TRBJ2-1
cdr3_nt: TGTGCCAGCTCACGACAGTCCGGGACAGGGAGGTCCTACAATGAGCAGTTCTTC
cdr3_aa: CASSRQSGTGRSYNEQFF

d_call: TRBD2
v_call: TRBV29-1
clone_size: NA
j_call: TRBJ2-5
cdr3_nt: TGCAGCGTTGAGATACTAGCGGGGACCGAAGAGACCCAGTACTTC
cdr3_aa: CSVEILAGTEETQYF

d_call: NA
v_call: TRBV5-1
clone_size: NA
j_call: TRBJ2-7
cdr3_nt: TGCGCCAGCAGCTTGGACGCGACAGGTCCTTACGAGCAGTACTTC
cdr3_aa: CASSLDATGPYEQYF

d_call: NA
v_call: TRBV29-1
clone_size: NA
j_call: TRBJ1-1
cdr3_nt: TGCAGCGTTGACCCTTCTCTGGCGGCGAACACTGAAGCTTTCTTT
cdr3_aa: CSVDPSLAANTEAFF

d_call: NA
v_call: TRBV11-2
clone_size: NA
j_call: TRBJ1-1
cdr3_nt: TGTGCCAGCAGCTTAAGCTCGGCGGGGGGCACTGAAGCTTTCTTT
cdr3_aa: CASSLSSAGGTEAFF

d_call: NA
v_call: TRBV11-2
clone_size: NA
j_call: TRBJ2-5
cdr3_nt: TGTGCCAGCAGAAGTCAGAGGGGGAATCAAGAGACCCAGTACTTC
cdr3_aa: CASRSQRGNQETQYF

d_call: NA
v_call: TRBV7-8
clone_size: NA
j_call: TRBJ2-6
cdr3_nt: TGTGCCAGCAGGGTATCTGGGGCCAACGTCCTGACTTTC
cdr3_aa: CASRVSGANVLTF

d_call: NA
v_call: TRBV2
clone_size: NA
j_call: TRBJ1-2
cdr3_nt: TGTGCCAGCAGTCCCGGACGTTATGGCTACACCTTC
cdr3_aa: CASSPGRYGYTF

d_call: NA
v_call: TRBV19
clone_size: NA
j_call: TRBJ1-4
cdr3_nt: TGTGCCAGTAGTATAGGCGCGGTCGCAACTAATGAAAAACTGTTTTTT
cdr3_aa: CASSIGAVATNEKLFF

d_call: NA
v_call: TRBV2
clone_size: NA
j_call: TRBJ1-4
cdr3_nt: TGTGCCAGCAGGAAGGACAGCAGTAATGAAAAACTGTTTTTT
cdr3_aa: CASRKDSSNEKLFF

d_call: TRBD1
v_call: TRBV5-1
clone_size: NA
j_call: TRBJ2-5
cdr3_nt: TGCGCCAGCAGCTTGGTACAGGGGGGTTCAGAGACCCAGTACTTC
cdr3_aa: CASSLVQGGSETQYF

d_call: NA
v_call: TRBV13
clone_size: once
j_call: TRBJ2-3
cdr3_nt: TGTGCCAGCAGCTTCTGGCGGGGCACAGATACGCAGTATTTT
cdr3_aa: CASSFWRGTDTQYF

d_call: TRBD2
v_call: TRBV14
clone_size: once
j_call: TRBJ2-1
cdr3_nt: TGTGCCAGCAGCCCGAGGACTAGCGGCCGGTACAATGAGCAGTTCTTC
cdr3_aa: CASSPRTSGRYNEQFF

d_call: NA
v_call: TRBV29-1
clone_size: NA
j_call: TRBJ1-1
cdr3_nt: TGCAGCGTTGAAGACCTTTCGGGGACTGAAGCTTTCTTT
cdr3_aa: CSVEDLSGTEAFF

d_call: NA
v_call: TRBV28
clone_size: NA
j_call: TRBJ1-3
cdr3_nt: TGTGCCAGCAGGACGGACGTACTCAGCACCATATATTTT
cdr3_aa: CASRTDVLSTIYF

d_call: NA
v_call: TRBV2
clone_size: NA
j_call: TRBJ2-1
cdr3_nt: TGTGCCAGCAGTGAAAAGGGGATAGGGAGCTACAATGAGCAGTTCTTC
cdr3_aa: CASSEKGIGSYNEQFF

d_call: NA
v_call: TRBV7-2
clone_size: once
j_call: TRBJ2-7
cdr3_nt: TGTGCCAGCATCGAGTGGGGGGCGTCCTACGAGCAGTACTTC
cdr3_aa: CASIEWGASYEQYF

d_call: TRBD1
v_call: TRBV7-9
clone_size: NA
j_call: TRBJ1-4
cdr3_nt: TGTGCCAGCAGCCCAGGGACAGGTGATAATGAAAAACTGTTTTTT
cdr3_aa: CASSPGTGDNEKLFF

d_call: TRBD1
v_call: TRBV10-3
clone_size: NA
j_call: TRBJ2-7
cdr3_nt: TGTGCCATCAGTGATACAGGGGGCTCCTACGAGCAGTACTTC
cdr3_aa: CAISDTGGSYEQYF

d_call: TRBD1
v_call: TRBV29-1
clone_size: NA
j_call: TRBJ2-5
cdr3_nt: TGCAGCGTCGGGACAGGGCGGGAGACCCAGTACTTC
cdr3_aa: CSVGTGRETQYF

d_call: NA
v_call: TRBV6-1
clone_size: NA
j_call: TRBJ1-6
cdr3_nt: TGTGCCAGCAGTGAACAGCGAGCTTATAATTCACCCCTCCACTTT
cdr3_aa: CASSEQRAYNSPLHF

d_call: NA
v_call: TRBV2
clone_size: NA
j_call: TRBJ1-6
cdr3_nt: TGTGCCAGCAGTGTTACCGGGACTGAAAATTCACCCCTCCACTTT
cdr3_aa: CASSVTGTENSPLHF

d_call: TRBD1
v_call: TRBV9
clone_size: NA
j_call: TRBJ1-5
cdr3_nt: TGTGCCAGCAGCTTTGGGACAGGGTGGGATCAGCCCCAGCATTTT
cdr3_aa: CASSFGTGWDQPQHF

d_call: NA
v_call: TRBV19
clone_size: NA
j_call: TRBJ1-1
cdr3_nt: TGTGCCAGTAGTACGACAGAGTCGGGAGGGACTGAAGCTTTCTTT
cdr3_aa: CASSTTESGGTEAFF

d_call: NA
v_call: TRBV4-1
clone_size: NA
j_call: TRBJ1-5
cdr3_nt: TGCGCCAGCAGCCAAGACTACAACCAGCCCCAGCATTTT
cdr3_aa: CASSQDYNQPQHF

d_call: NA
v_call: TRBV28
clone_size: NA
j_call: TRBJ1-3
cdr3_nt: TGTGCCAGCAGTTTCTCACAGGGAGGAAAGAACACCATATATTTT
cdr3_aa: CASSFSQGGKNTIYF